This T cell receptor (beta chain) is from a study of OX40 agonist ivuxolimab in advanced cancers. From germline, CDR1 is SGHRS and CDR2 YFSETQ. There are 15 residues in the CDR3. V dropped 0 bases and J dropped 1 base, with 7 bases sitting between them. This clone turned up a few times. Method: immunoSEQ multiplex PCR; TCRdb's copy keeps in-frame clones and lacks some. The table shows 15,000 to 20,000 clones, with 80% to 90% occurring only once. The chain is built from TRBV5-1 and TRBJ2-2; D gene ambiguous. The sequence derives from an adult with an advanced solid tumor such as melanoma, head and neck, liver or kidney cancer. The sample in question was CD4+ or CD8+ T cells sorted from blood, obtained in a trial of the OX40 agonist ivuxolimab. The CDR3 nucleotides read TGCGCCAGCAGCTTGGGAAGGGTGAACACCGGGGAGCTGTTTTTT. Translating gives CASSLGRVNTGELFF.